The source of this T cell receptor beta chain is a study of OX40 agonist ivuxolimab in advanced cancers. Study-wide background: Given to patients was ivuxolimab, an agonistic anti-OX40 (CD134) antibody. At doses from 0.01 to 10 mg/kg, patients were given intravenous ivuxolimab every 2 weeks. Study-level points and caveats: At 0.1 to 3.0 mg/kg and by week 6, CD4+ and CD8+ T cells in the blood had expanded clonally.

V was pared by 8 bases and J by 0 bases, with 11 bases between. Germline lookup yields CDR1 LNHNV and CDR2 YYDKDF (reference sequence). The CDR3 has 13 residues. No patient had autoimmune disease or received systemic immunosuppression. Concerning this clone itself: Its matching antigen is unknown.

Repertoires were generated with immunoSEQ multiplex PCR, while TCRdb's copy carries only in-frame clones and drops some. The sample lists about 70,000 clones; more than 70% were seen once. The sample in question was CD4+ or CD8+ T cells sorted from blood, obtained in a trial of the OX40 agonist ivuxolimab. The TCR was taken from an adult with an advanced solid tumor such as melanoma, head and neck, liver or kidney cancer. The V call is TRBV15, the J call TRBJ2-7; D remains unclear. The CDR3 is CATGEKVSYEQYF. CDR3 bases: TGTGCCACCGGAGAGAAGGTCTCCTACGAGCAGTACTTC.